The clone carrying this T cell receptor beta chain appeared many times. Its antigen is unidentified. TCRdb analysed the 5' RACE reads with MiXCR anew, one entry per CDR3 protein. The sample shows hundreds of thousands of distinct CDR3 sequences, 10% to 15% of them seen only once. This entry comes from a study of identical twins. Study conclusions and caveats: There was more out-of-frame TCR alpha sharing in monozygotic twins than models estimated. Excess sharing between twins was weaker in beta out-of-frame sequences. The authors drew conclusions from cross-sectional statistical analysis rather than following the same donors.

The CDR3 length is 12 residues. V dropped 4 bases and J dropped 0 bases, with 3 bases sitting between them. Germline V gene lookup returns CDR1 SGHRS and CDR2 YFSETQ. Another study also made use of these data, one on yellow fever vaccine responses in identical twins. As that report states: Reported findings indicate that twins' vaccine T cell responses seemed partially convergent, partially personalized.

The chain recombines TRBV5-1 with TRBJ2-3; no firm D call. The specimen was PBMCs. The receptor was isolated from a young woman in good health. The CDR3 region has the DNA TGCGCCAGCAGCGAAAGCACAGATACGCAGTATTTT. It encodes CASSESTDTQYF.